These 20 T cell receptor beta chains share one sample of origin, sequenced in a study of T cell repertoires in cytomegalovirus infection. TCRdb used MiXCR to reprocess the reads, holding one entry per CDR3 protein. This sample has about 130,000 distinct CDR3 sequences, with roughly 9% found just once. The sequenced material came from PBMCs. These receptors came from a human donor in good health (CMV status not recorded). Some clones in this sample may be carry-over from other donors' samples.

This clonotype was observed at least ten times. The V and J genes are TRBV11-2 and TRBJ1-1; D perhaps matches TRBD1 (5 bases). This CDR3 spans 13 amino acids. Germline V lookup: CDR1 SGHAT, CDR2 FQNNGV. V was cut by 5 bases and J by 4 bases, with 11 bases left in between. The CDR3 protein is CASSPRGGTEAFF. The CDR3 coding sequence is TGTGCCAGCAGCCCCCGCGGGGGCACTGAAGCTTTCTTT. Full variable domain (remainder filled in from reference TRBV11-2 and TRBJ1-1): EAGVAQSPRYKIIEKRQSVAFWCNPISGHATLYWYQQILGQGPKLLIQFQNNGVVDDSQLPKDRFSAERLKGVDSTLKIQPAKLEDSAVYLCASSPRGGTEAFFGQGTRLTVV.

The rearrangement uses TRBV2 and TRBJ2-7; TRBD1 aligns across 7 bases. CDR1 is SNHLY, CDR2 FYNNEI, per germline. The CDR3 contains 13 residues. Trimming took 4 bases from V and 2 from J; bases not matched to a gene: 2. CDR3 nucleotides: TGTGCCAGCAGTGCCCAGGGGGCCTACGAGCAGTACTTC. It yields the protein CASSAQGAYEQYF.

At least ten counts were recorded for this clonotype. The gene calls are TRBV19 and TRBJ2-1; TRBD2 agrees at 11 bases. This CDR3 region has 16 residues. Per germline, CDR1 LNHDA and CDR2 SQIVND (reference sequence). J gave up 1 base and V 6 bases, and 5 bases lay outside the gene matches. In DNA form, the CDR3 reads TGTGCCAGTAGGGACGGGACTAGCGGATCCTACAATGAGCAGTTCTTC. Its protein is CASRDGTSGSYNEQFF.

This clonotype showed up many times. The chain links TRBV19 to TRBJ2-3; D might be TRBD2 (6 bases). Trimming cost V 8 bases and J 1 base, with 10 bases left between them. CDR3 length: 13 amino acids. Germline V lookup: CDR1 LNHDA, CDR2 SQIVND (reference sequence). The CDR3, as DNA: TGTGCCAGTCACGGCGGGGGCACAGATACGCAGTATTTT. This gives the protein CASHGGGTDTQYF.

There are many counts of this clonotype. The V gene is TRBV12-3 or TRBV12-4, the J gene TRBJ2-5; D is uncertain. The CDR3 has 14 residues. The V end lost 5 bases, the J end lost 3 bases, and 13 bases lay between the germline ends. CDR3 bases: TGTGCCAGCAGTCCCCCCGGAGTTGAAGAGACCCAGTACTTC. Translated: CASSPPGVEETQYF.

This clonotype has more than one count but fewer than ten. The V gene is TRBV29-1, the J gene TRBJ2-3; no firm D call. This CDR3 has 14 amino acids. Trimming took 1 base from V and 1 from J, leaving 9 bases between them. Germline V gene lookup returns CDR1 SQVTM and CDR2 ANQGSEA. The CDR3 protein is CSVEVLAGTDTQYF. The CDR3 bases are TGCAGCGTTGAAGTTTTGGCAGGCACAGATACGCAGTATTTT.

This chain joins TRBV14 and TRBJ2-3, with D hard to call. The V gene lost 5 bases and the J gene lost 9 bases, with 15 bases spanning the gap. This CDR3 has 13 amino acids. In germline, CDR1 is SGHDN, CDR2 FVKESK. CDR3 region: CASSETRLGTQYF. DNA for the CDR3: TGTGCCAGCAGCGAGACTCGGTTGGGAACGCAGTATTTT.

The V and J genes are TRBV2 and TRBJ1-6, with unresolved D. V dropped 2 bases and J dropped 8 bases, with 16 bases sitting between them. The CDR3 is 16 residues long. CDR1 SNHLY and CDR2 FYNNEI come from the germline V gene. The CDR3 bases are TGTGCCAGCAGTGAATTGGCCGGCCAGGCGGATTCACCCCTCCACTTT. Amino acid sequence: CASSELAGQADSPLHF.

V usage is TRBV9 and J usage is TRBJ2-7; 7 bases are shared with TRBD2. Germline V CDR1 and CDR2: SGDLS, YYNGEE. The CDR3 covers 14 residues. With V trimmed by 3 bases and J by 4 bases, 7 bases remained unmatched. CDR3 residues: CASSGTTSSYEQYF. Written as DNA, the CDR3 is TGTGCCAGCAGCGGAACGACTAGCTCATACGAGCAGTACTTC.

This clonotype was observed many times. The chain carries TRBV20-1 and TRBJ1-2, with a tentative D call TRBD1 (5 bases). The CDR3 consists of 13 residues. Germline V gene lookup returns CDR1 DFQATT and CDR2 SNEGSKA (reference sequence). Trimming left V 6 bases short and J 2 bases short, with 13 bases between. In DNA, the CDR3 is TGCAGTGCCCTCGACAGATCAAACTATGGCTACACCTTC. Its protein product is CSALDRSNYGYTF.

The genes are TRBV29-1 and TRBJ2-1; D is undetermined. The CDR3 runs 13 residues. Germline CDR1 and CDR2: SQVTM and ANQGSEA. V was cut by 2 bases and J by 2 bases, with 7 bases left in between. CDR3 loop: CSVEFGAYNEQFF. The CDR3 coding sequence is TGCAGCGTTGAATTCGGAGCCTACAATGAGCAGTTCTTC.

In its sample, this clonotype was seen a few times. This chain uses TRBV4-2 with TRBJ1-1, with D unclear. CDR1 and CDR2 (germline): LGHNA, YNFKEQ. The CDR3 sequence is 14 residues long. The V end lost 1 base, the J end lost 5 bases, and 11 bases lay between the germline ends. The CDR3 DNA is TGTGCCAGCAGCCAAGTTCCCGCCAGAACTGAAGCTTTCTTT. Protein: CASSQVPARTEAFF.

This clonotype came up many times. This chain joins TRBV28 and TRBJ2-2; D uncertain. Per germline, CDR1 MDHEN and CDR2 SYDVKM. V lost 7 bases, J lost 7 bases, and 13 bases lay in between. The CDR3 has 13 residues. The CDR3 DNA reads TGTGCCAGCATGTCCGGCAGTGACGGGGAGCTGTTTTTT. Its protein is CASMSGSDGELFF. The full variable domain, in which reference TRBV28 and TRBJ2-2 provide the parts outside the CDR3, is DVKVTQSSRYLVKRTGEKVFLECVQDMDHENMFWYRQDPGLGLRLIYFSYDVKMKEKGDIPEGYSVSREKKERFSLILESASTNQTSMYLCASMSGSDGELFFGEGSRLTVL.

This clonotype was recorded at least ten times. The rearrangement uses TRBV19 and TRBJ1-1; D uncertain. CDR3 length equals 14 residues. Between the trimmed V and J ends, which lost 1 base and 1 base, there was a span of 7 bases. The germline gives CDR1 LNHDA, CDR2 SQIVND (reference sequence). The CDR3 reads CASSIGPRNTEAFF. In nucleotides, the CDR3 is TGTGCCAGTAGTATAGGACCCAGGAACACTGAAGCTTTCTTT.

This clonotype was detected a few times. V is TRBV2 and J is TRBJ2-7, with TRBD1 matching 7 bases. This CDR3 spans 14 amino acids. Per the germline V gene, CDR1 is SNHLY and CDR2 is FYNNEI. With 7 bases clipped from V and 4 bases from J, the junction kept 10 bases outside the gene matches. The DNA for the CDR3 is TGTGCCAGCATGGTGGGACAGAGGCGGTACGAGCAGTACTTC. It yields the protein CASMVGQRRYEQYF.

This clonotype was recorded at least ten times. The chain uses TRBV7-2 and TRBJ2-7, with a tentative D call TRBD2 (6 bases). CDR1 is SGHTA and CDR2 is FQGNSA in the germline V gene. The CDR3 extends over 15 amino acids. V lost 5 bases, J lost 3 bases, and 17 bases lay in between. As DNA, the CDR3 is TGTGCCAGCAGCCCCCCGCGGACTACCTTCTACGAGCAGTACTTC. Its translation is CASSPPRTTFYEQYF.

This clonotype was detected ten times or more. This chain links TRBV7-8 with TRBJ1-1; 9 positions match TRBD1. This CDR3 has 14 residues. Per the germline V gene, CDR1 is SGHVS and CDR2 is FQNEAQ. J gave up 4 bases and V 5 bases, and 5 bases lay outside the gene matches. The CDR3, as DNA: TGTGCCAGCAGCCTACAGGGGGCTGTCACTGAAGCTTTCTTT. Translating gives CASSLQGAVTEAFF.

The genes are TRBV6-6 and TRBJ1-1; TRBD1 agrees at 7 bases. The V gene end was trimmed by 10 bases and the J gene end by 3 bases; junction bases not matched to a gene: 8. Germline CDR1 MNHNY, CDR2 SVGAGI (reference sequence). This CDR3 contains 13 residues. CDR3 sequence: CAIAGTAYTEAFF. In DNA, the CDR3 is TGTGCCATTGCCGGGACAGCCTACACTGAAGCTTTCTTT.

For the CDR3, the DNA is TGTGCCACCAGCAGAGAAGCGGGGACAGGGAATGAAAAACTGTTTTTT. Translation gives CATSREAGTGNEKLFF. The V and J genes are TRBV15 and TRBJ1-4, with 9 bases fitting TRBD1. With V trimmed by 0 bases and J by 5 bases, 4 bases remained unmatched. Germline values: CDR1 LNHNV, CDR2 YYDKDF (reference sequence). CDR3 length equals 16 residues.

This clonotype was seen ten or more times. The genes are TRBV12-3 or TRBV12-4 and TRBJ2-5, with TRBD2 as a possible D gene (6 bases). Trimming took 5 bases from V and 0 from J, leaving 10 bases between them. This CDR3 region has 14 residues. The CDR3: CASSGPGDQETQYF. Here the CDR3 DNA reads TGTGCCAGCAGTGGACCGGGGGACCAAGAGACCCAGTACTTC.